The table lists the clone carrying this T cell receptor beta chain with a few counts. This sample was included in a study of blood T cell repertoires in COVID-19. Study-level background: Acute and convalescent COVID-19 samples came from the United States, Italy and Spain. Sample material is recorded as cDNA or gDNA derived from T cells, B-cell-depleted T cells, or PBMCs.

The V end lost 4 bases, the J end lost 8 bases, and 14 bases lay between the germline ends. The CDR3 is 13 residues long. How the authors handled the data: Scientists estimated how many nucleated cells there were by amplifying reference gene primers. TCRdb's table, derived via immunoSEQ multiplex PCR, lists solely in-frame clones and lacks some. V and J calls and clone size are given by that table; D and trimming were obtained from the DNA. The data show 90,000 to 120,000 clones, approximately 79% seen once. The clonotype originates from a man aged 70 or older with active or convalescent COVID-19. J is TRBJ1-2 and V is TRBV12-3 or TRBV12-4; TRBD1 might be the D (6 bases). The source material was peripheral blood. The CDR3 reads CASSYRVSAGYTF. The CDR3 coding sequence is TGTGCCAGCAGTTACAGGGTTTCGGCGGGCTACACCTTC.